These 4 T cell receptor beta chains share one sample of origin, sequenced in a study of T cell responses to AZD1222 COVID-19 vaccine. Generated by immunoSEQ multiplex PCR, the TCRdb table keeps only in-frame clones and is missing some. The table lists 200,000 or so clones, 88% of them singletons. This specimen was peripheral blood, taken on day 0 of AZD1222 vaccination. Receptors originate from an adult in good health.

This clone appeared a single time. The genes are TRBV15 and TRBJ1-2; the D gene is possibly TRBD1 (6 bases). The germline V and J ends were trimmed by 11 bases and 6 bases, with 19 bases remaining between them. The CDR3 is 13 residues long. CDR1 is LNHNV, CDR2 YYDKDF, per germline (reference sequence). CDR3 in amino acids: CAVPWEPGDGYTF. DNA for the CDR3: TGTGCCGTACCATGGGAACCAGGGGATGGCTACACCTTC.

A single count supports this clone. This chain links TRBV3-1 (or the pseudogene TRBV3-2) with TRBJ2-7; 9 positions agree with TRBD1. Germline CDR1 is LGHDT and CDR2 is YNNKEL (reference sequence). The junction had 10 bases not matched to a gene; V was cut back by 5 bases and J by 5 bases. The CDR3 totals 15 residues. This chain's CDR3 is CASSSSGTGYDEQYF. In DNA, the CDR3 is TGTGCCAGCAGCAGTTCTGGGACAGGGTACGACGAGCAGTACTTC.

Only a few counts were recorded for this clone. The chain carries TRBV27 and TRBJ2-7; maybe TRBD1 (6 bases). The CDR3 consists of 14 residues. V lost 0 bases and J 5 bases, leaving 11 bases between the germline ends. Looked up from germline, CDR1 is MNHEY and CDR2 is SMNVEV (reference sequence). CDR3 sequence (DNA): TGTGCCAGCAGTTTATCGTACAGGGCTCACGAGCAGTACTTC. As protein: CASSLSYRAHEQYF.

The J gene is TRBJ2-7, the V gene TRBV11-3; 8 bases align to TRBD2. V shed 2 bases and J 7 bases; nucleotides not matched to a gene: 1. This CDR3 contains 12 residues. Germline V lookup: CDR1 SGHNT, CDR2 YENEEA. The CDR3 DNA is TGTGCCAGCAGCTTAAAGCGGGGGGAGCAGTACTTC. Translating gives CASSLKRGEQYF.